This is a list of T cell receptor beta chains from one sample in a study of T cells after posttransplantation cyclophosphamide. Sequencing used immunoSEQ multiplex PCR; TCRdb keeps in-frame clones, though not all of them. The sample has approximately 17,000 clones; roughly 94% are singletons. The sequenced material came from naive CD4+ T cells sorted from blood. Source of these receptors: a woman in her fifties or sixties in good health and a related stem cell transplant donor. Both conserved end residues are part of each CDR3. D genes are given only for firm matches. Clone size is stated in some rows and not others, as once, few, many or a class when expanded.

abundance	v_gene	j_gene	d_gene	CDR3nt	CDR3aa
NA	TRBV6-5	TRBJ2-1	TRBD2	TGTGCCAGCAGCTCGCGGGGGAGCAATGAGCAGTTCTTC	CASSSRGSNEQFF
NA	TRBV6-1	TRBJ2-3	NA	TGTGCCAGCCTGAGCACAGATACGCAGTATTTT	CASLSTDTQYF
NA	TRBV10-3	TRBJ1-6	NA	TGTGCCATCAGCCCTTTAATGGGGCCTCAGGGATCACCCCTCCACTTT	CAISPLMGPQGSPLHF
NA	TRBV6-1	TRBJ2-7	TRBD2	TGTGCCAGCAGACCCGACCCGGGAGGCGCCTACGAGCAGTACTTC	CASRPDPGGAYEQYF
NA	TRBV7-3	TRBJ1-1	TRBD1	TGTGCCAGCAGCCTCGGGAGGGGCAGGGGGGCAACTGAAGCTTTCTTT	CASSLGRGRGATEAFF
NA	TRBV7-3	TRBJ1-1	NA	TGTGCCGCGGGGAAACTCACCAACGCGGCTTTCTTT	CAAGKLTNAAFF
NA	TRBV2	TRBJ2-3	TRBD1	TGTGCCAGCAGGAGGGGGACAGGGGGCACAGATACGCAGTATTTT	CASRRGTGGTDTQYF
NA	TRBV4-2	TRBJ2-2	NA	TGTGCCAGCAGCCAAGTTGAAGGACTCGGGGAGCTGTTTTTT	CASSQVEGLGELFF
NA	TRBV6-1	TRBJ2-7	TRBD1	TGTGCCAGCAGTGAAGGGGGACAGTGGACCTACGAGCAGTACTTC	CASSEGGQWTYEQYF
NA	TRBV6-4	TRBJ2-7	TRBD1	TGTGCCAGCAGTTGGGACAGGGGGTCCTACGAGCAGTACTTC	CASSWDRGSYEQYF
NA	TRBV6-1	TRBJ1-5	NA	TGTGCCAGCAGTTGGGGGCTGCCGAATCAGCCCCAGCATTTT	CASSWGLPNQPQHF
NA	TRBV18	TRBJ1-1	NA	TGTGCCAGCTCACCTCGCACGGACAGGAACACTGAAGCTTTCTTT	CASSPRTDRNTEAFF
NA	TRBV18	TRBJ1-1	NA	TGTGCCAGCTCACCTCTGGGGAGTGGGAGAGACACTGAAGCTTTCTTT	CASSPLGSGRDTEAFF
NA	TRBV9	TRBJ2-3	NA	TGTGCCAGCAGCGTAGAAGGAAGGGGAGATACGCAGTATTTT	CASSVEGRGDTQYF
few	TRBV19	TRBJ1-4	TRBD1	TGTGCCAGTAGTCCGAGGACAGGGAGAGTAGAAAAACTGTTTTTT	CASSPRTGRVEKLFF
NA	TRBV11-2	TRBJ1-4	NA	TGTGCCAGCAGCTTAGGCGGGACGGCTAATGAAAAACTGTTTTTT	CASSLGGTANEKLFF
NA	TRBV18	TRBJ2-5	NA	TGTGCCAGCTCACCAACCAGAGAGACCCAGTACTTC	CASSPTRETQYF
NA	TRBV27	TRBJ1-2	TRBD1	TGTGCCAGCAGTAGGGACAGGGGGGTAGATGGCTACACCTTC	CASSRDRGVDGYTF
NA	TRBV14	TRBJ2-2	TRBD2	TGTGCCAGCAGCCACGGACTAGCGGGAGGTATCGGGGAGCTGTTTTTT	CASSHGLAGGIGELFF
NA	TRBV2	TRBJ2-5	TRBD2	TGTGCCAGCGGTGGGGGGGAAGAGACCCAGTACTTC	CASGGGEETQYF
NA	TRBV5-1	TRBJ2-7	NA	TGCGCCAGCAGCTGGGGGGTGGGCGCGGGGGCCCAGAACGAGCAGTACTTC	CASSWGVGAGAQNEQYF
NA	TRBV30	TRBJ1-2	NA	TGTGCCTGGAGTGTACACAGGGATTATGGCTACACCTTC	CAWSVHRDYGYTF
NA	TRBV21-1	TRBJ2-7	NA	TGTGCCAGCAGCCTCAGGGGTCCCTACGAGCAGTACTTC	CASSLRGPYEQYF
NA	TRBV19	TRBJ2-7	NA	TGTGCCAGTAGTAGGACTGGCAACGAGCAGTACTTC	CASSRTGNEQYF
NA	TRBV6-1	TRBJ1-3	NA	TGTGCCAGCAGTGGAGGGAGTTCTGGAAACACCATATATTTT	CASSGGSSGNTIYF
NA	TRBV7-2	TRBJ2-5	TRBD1	TGTGCCAGCAGCTCTCGGACAGGGGTCGAGACCCAGTACTTC	CASSSRTGVETQYF
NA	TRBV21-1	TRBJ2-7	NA	TGTGCCATCACCTACGAGCAGTACTTC	CAITYEQYF
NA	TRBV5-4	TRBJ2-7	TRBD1	TGTGCCAGCAGTGATCATCGGACAGGGGGAGACGAGCAGTACTTC	CASSDHRTGGDEQYF
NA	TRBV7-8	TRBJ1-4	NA	TGTGCCAGCAGCTTAGCAGGGGGGGGCAGTGAAAAACTGTTTTTT	CASSLAGGGSEKLFF
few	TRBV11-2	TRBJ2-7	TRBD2	TGTGCCAGCAGCTTAGTCCCGCGACTAGCGGGTTCCTACGAGCAGTACTTC	CASSLVPRLAGSYEQYF
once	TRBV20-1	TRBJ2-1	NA	TGCAGTGCCGCGACAGGTTCCGAGCAGTTCTTC	CSAATGSEQFF
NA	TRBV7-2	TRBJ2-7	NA	TGTGCCAGCAGCTTAGCGCCGGGAAGACGCTACGAGCAGTACTTC	CASSLAPGRRYEQYF
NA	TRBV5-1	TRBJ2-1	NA	TGCGCCAGCAGCTCCCTAGGGGGGGGGTACAATGAGCAGTTCTTC	CASSSLGGGYNEQFF
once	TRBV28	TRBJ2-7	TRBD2	TGTAGCGGGGGGCGCCTCCCTCTCTCCGAGCAGTACTTC	CSGGRLPLSEQYF
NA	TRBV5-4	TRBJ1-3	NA	TGTGCCAGCAGCTTGGGTGGACAGTCTGGAAACACCATATATTTT	CASSLGGQSGNTIYF
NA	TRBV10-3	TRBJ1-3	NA	TGTGCCATCAGTGAATCACAGACAAACACCATATATTTT	CAISESQTNTIYF
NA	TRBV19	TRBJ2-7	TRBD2	TGTGCCAGTAGTATAGGGCTAGCGGGCCCCCGGGAGCAGTACTTC	CASSIGLAGPREQYF
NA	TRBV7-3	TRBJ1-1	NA	TGTGCCAGCAGCCTCGAGGCGAGGGACACTGAAGCTTTCTTT	CASSLEARDTEAFF
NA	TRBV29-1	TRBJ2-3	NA	TGCAGCGTTGGGGCTTGGGGGGAGACGCAGTATTTT	CSVGAWGETQYF
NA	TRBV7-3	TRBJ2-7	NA	TGTGCCAGCAGCTTAAATTGGTCAGGCGAGCAGTACTTC	CASSLNWSGEQYF
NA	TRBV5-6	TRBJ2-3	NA	TGTGCCAGCAGCTTGTCAGGCATTTATACAGATACGCAGTATTTT	CASSLSGIYTDTQYF
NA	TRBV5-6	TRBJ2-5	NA	TGTGCCAGCAGCTTGGTAGGCGGGGGCTTAGGGACCCAGTACTTC	CASSLVGGGLGTQYF
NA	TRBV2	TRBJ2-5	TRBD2	TGTGCCAGCAGCGGACTAGCGGGAGACGAGACCCAGTACTTC	CASSGLAGDETQYF
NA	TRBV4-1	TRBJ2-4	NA	TGCGCCAGCAGCCCCAATAGAGCAGGTTTGATAGACAAAAACATTCAGTACTTC	CASSPNRAGLIDKNIQYF
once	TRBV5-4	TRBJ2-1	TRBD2	TGTGCCAGCAGGTCCCGAGGAGGCGGGAGAGGAACCTACAATGAGCAGTTCTTC	CASRSRGGGRGTYNEQFF
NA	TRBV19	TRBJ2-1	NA	TGTGCCAGTAGTACCCGGCGGGTAGCGGCATCAAGCTACAATGAGCAGTTCTTC	CASSTRRVAASSYNEQFF